This record concerns one T cell receptor (beta chain) sequence. Its antigen target is currently unknown. No base-level quality is on record; no much larger clone is a single base apart. Sequences LGHNT (CDR1) and FRNRAP (CDR2) are obtained from the germline V gene. The CDR3 covers 13 residues, taking in both the cysteine and the phenylalanine. This entry keeps only the CDR3 DNA: 39 bases, framed from base 1. V and J lose 6 bases and 9 bases, and a span of 12 bases separates them. The entry originates in a study of blood T cell repertoires in COVID-19 (dated by TCRdb to the early 2020s). Notes on the research overall: Collaborator samples came from the United States, Italy and Spain and covered acute and convalescent phases of COVID-19. The prospective study material was composed of cDNA or gDNA derived from T cells, B-cell-depleted T cells, or PBMCs. Subjects who had been exposed to COVID-19, were actively infected with it, or had recovered from it provided the deeply sampled blood TCRbeta repertoires that made up the dataset. The repertoires were made available in a free public database intended to serve as a resource for research on the immune response to SARS-CoV-2. The samples were drawn from the first 160 participants of the ongoing ImmuneRACE study and from some 1,300 subjects provided by 6 global collaborators. A de-identified subject ID, COVID-19 status, age in years and sex were almost always included in the sample metadata. Where available, HLA class I and class II types were taken from metadata supplied by the sample provider and were not determined by assay-based typing. Paper-wide results and their limitations: The amount of clinical and demographic metadata varied by source and participant and was provided uncurated.

TCRbeta CDR3 regions were amplified from genomic DNA by means of the immunoSEQ Assay, a bias-controlled multiplex PCR. Per the authors' processing: Within the assay, amplification of reference gene primers was used to estimate how many nucleated cells each sample contained. To quantify the absolute abundance of each unique TCRbeta CDR3 rearrangement, sequence reads were collapsed and filtered. For each sample, productive Simpson clonality was calculated by taking the square root of Simpson's diversity index across productive rearrangements. TCRdb's version of the immuneACCESS table is confined to in-frame rearrangements and falls short of the full clone set. An unresolved V gene accounts for under half of the shortfall where checked; the remainder is of unknown origin. V and J calls and clone size are those listed in that table; D and trimming were worked out from the DNA. The sample table shows some 140,000 clones, and roughly four fifths are seen once. The top ten clones comprise around 3% of the sample.

Each collaborating institution followed its own protocols to collect whole blood in K2EDTA tubes. Collaborator samples were shipped for TCRbeta analysis as frozen whole blood, isolated PBMCs, or DNA extracted from either sample type. The rearrangement joined TRBV12-5 to TRBJ1-6; TRBD1 is a weak D gene call, 6 bases matching. Sequencing was performed on peripheral blood. This TCR was sampled from a woman of 80 years or more with acute or convalescent COVID-19. The CDR3 has the sequence CASGSGTSSPLHF. The sequenced DNA: TGTGCTAGTGGCAGCGGGACAAGTTCACCCCTCCACTTT.